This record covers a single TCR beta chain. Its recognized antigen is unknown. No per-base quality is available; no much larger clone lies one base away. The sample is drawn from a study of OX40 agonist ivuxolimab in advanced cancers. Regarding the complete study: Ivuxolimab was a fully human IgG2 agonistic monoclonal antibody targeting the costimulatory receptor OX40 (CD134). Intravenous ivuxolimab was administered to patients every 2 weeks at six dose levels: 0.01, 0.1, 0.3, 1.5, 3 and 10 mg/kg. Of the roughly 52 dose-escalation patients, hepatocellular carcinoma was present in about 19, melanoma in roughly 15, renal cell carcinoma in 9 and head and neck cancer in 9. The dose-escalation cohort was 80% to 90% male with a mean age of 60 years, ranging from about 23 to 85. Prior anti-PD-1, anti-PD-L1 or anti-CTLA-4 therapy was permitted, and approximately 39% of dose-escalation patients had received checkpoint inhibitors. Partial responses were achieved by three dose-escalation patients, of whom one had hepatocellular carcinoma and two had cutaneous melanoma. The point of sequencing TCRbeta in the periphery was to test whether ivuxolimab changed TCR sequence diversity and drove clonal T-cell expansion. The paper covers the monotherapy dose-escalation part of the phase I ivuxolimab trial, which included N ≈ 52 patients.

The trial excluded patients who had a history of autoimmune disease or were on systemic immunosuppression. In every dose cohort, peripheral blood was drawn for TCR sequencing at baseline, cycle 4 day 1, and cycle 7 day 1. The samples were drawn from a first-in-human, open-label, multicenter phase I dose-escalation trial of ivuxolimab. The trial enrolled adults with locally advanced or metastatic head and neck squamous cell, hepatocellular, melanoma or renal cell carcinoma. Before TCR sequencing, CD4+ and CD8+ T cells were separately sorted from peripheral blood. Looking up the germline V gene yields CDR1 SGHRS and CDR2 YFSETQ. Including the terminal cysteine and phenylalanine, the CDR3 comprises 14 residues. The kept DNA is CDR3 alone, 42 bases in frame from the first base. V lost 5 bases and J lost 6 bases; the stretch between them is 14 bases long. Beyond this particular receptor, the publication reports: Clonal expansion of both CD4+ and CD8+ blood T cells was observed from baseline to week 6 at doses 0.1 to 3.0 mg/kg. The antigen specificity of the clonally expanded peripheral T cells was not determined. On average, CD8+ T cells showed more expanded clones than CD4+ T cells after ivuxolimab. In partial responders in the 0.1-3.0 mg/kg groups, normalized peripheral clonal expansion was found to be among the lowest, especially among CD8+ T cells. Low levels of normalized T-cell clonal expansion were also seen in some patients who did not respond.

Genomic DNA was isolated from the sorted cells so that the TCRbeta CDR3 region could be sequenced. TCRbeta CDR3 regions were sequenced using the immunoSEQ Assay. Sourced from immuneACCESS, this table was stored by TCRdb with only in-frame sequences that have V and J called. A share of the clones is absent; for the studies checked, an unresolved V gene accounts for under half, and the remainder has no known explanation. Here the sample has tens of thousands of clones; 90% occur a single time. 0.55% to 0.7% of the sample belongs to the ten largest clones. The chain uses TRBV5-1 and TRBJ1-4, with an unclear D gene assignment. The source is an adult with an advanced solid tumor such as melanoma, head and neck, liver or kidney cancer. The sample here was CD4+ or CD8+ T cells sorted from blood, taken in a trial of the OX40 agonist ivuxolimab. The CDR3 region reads CASRSRVEDEKLFF. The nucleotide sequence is TGCGCCAGCAGGAGCCGAGTTGAGGATGAAAAACTGTTTTTT.